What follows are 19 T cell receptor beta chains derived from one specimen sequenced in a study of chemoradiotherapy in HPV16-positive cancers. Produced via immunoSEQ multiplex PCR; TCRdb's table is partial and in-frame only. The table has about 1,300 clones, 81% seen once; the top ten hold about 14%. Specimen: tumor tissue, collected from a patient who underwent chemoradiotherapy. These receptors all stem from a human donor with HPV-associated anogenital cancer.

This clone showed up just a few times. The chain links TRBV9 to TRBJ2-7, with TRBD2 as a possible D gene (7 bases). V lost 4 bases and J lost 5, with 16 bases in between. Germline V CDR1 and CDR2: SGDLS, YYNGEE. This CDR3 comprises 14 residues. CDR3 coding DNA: TGTGCCAGCAGCCCAGACGGGGGGCCAAACGAGCAGTACTTC. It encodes CASSPDGGPNEQYF. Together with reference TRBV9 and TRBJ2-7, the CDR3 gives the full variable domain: DSGVTQTPKHLITATGQRVTLRCSPRSGDLSVYWYQQSLDQGLQFLIQYYNGEERAKGNILERFSAQQFPDLHSELNLSSLELGDSALYFCASSPDGGPNEQYFGPGTRLTVT.

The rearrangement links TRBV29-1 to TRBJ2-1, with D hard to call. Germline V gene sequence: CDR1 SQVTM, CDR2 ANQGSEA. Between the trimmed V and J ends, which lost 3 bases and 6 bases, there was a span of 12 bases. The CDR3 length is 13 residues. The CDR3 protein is CSVEGPTLNEQFF. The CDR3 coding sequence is TGCAGCGTTGAGGGTCCGACCCTCAATGAGCAGTTCTTC.

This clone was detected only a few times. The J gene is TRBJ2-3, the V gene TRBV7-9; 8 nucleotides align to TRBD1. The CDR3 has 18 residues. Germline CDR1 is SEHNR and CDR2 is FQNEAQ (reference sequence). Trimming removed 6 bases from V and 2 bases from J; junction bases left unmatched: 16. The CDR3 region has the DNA TGTGCCAGCAGGCCCTCGGGGCGCCGACAGGGGACCACAGATACGCAGTATTTT. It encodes CASRPSGRRQGTTDTQYF.

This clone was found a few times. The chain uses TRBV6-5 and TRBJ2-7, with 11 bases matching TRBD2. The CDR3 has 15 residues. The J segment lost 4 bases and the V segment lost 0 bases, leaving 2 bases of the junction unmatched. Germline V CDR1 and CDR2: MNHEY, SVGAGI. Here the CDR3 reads CASSYSSSGRYEQYF. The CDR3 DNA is TGTGCCAGCAGTTACTCTTCTAGCGGGAGGTACGAGCAGTACTTC.

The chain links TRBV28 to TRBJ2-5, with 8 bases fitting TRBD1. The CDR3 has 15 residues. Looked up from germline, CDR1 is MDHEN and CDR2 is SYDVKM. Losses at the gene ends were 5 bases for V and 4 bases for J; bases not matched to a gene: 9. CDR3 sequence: CASSTRTGRLETQYF. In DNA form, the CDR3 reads TGTGCCAGCAGTACCCGGACAGGGCGTTTAGAGACCCAGTACTTC.

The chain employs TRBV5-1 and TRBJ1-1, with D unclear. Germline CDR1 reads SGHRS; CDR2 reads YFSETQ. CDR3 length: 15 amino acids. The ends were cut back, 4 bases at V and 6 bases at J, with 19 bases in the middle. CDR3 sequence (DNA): TGCGCCAGCAGCCAAGGTCAAATGTGGGTAGCTGAAGCTTTCTTT. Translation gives CASSQGQMWVAEAFF.

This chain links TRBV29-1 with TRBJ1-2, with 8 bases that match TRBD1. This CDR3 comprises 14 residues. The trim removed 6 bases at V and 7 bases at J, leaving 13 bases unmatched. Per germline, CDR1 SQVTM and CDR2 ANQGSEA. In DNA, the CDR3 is TGCAGCGTAGAGTGGTGGACAGGGAAGGGTGGCTACACCTTC. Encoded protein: CSVEWWTGKGGYTF. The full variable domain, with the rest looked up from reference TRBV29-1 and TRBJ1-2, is SAVISQKPSRDICQRGTSLTIQCQVDSQVTMMFWYRQQPGQSLTLIATANQGSEATYESGFVIDKFPISRPNLTFSTLTVSNMSPEDSSIYLCSVEWWTGKGGYTFGSGTRLTVV.

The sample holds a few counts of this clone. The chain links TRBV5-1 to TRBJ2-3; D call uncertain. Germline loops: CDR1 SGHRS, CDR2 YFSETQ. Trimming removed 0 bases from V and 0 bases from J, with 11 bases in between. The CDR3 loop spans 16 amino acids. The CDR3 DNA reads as TGCGCCAGCAGCTTGGAGGCACCAACTAGCACAGATACGCAGTATTTT. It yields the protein CASSLEAPTSTDTQYF. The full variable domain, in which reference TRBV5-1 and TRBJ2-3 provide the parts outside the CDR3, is KAGVTQTPRYLIKTRGQQVTLSCSPISGHRSVSWYQQTPGQGLQFLFEYFSETQRNKGNFPGRFSGRQFSNSRSEMNVSTLELGDSALYLCASSLEAPTSTDTQYFGPGTRLTVL.

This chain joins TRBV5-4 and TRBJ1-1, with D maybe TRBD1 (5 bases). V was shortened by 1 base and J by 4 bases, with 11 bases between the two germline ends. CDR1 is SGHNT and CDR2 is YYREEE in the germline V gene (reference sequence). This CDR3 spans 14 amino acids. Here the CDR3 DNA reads TGTGCCAGCAGCTTGACTACGGGGGGCACTGAAGCTTTCTTT. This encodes CASSLTTGGTEAFF.

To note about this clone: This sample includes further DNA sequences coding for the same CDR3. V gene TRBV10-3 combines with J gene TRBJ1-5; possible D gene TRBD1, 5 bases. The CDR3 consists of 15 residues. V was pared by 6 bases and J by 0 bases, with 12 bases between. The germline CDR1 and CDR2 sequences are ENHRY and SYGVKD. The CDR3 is CAISEGRNSNQPQHF. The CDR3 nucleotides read TGTGCCATCAGCGAGGGACGGAATAGCAATCAGCCCCAGCATTTT.

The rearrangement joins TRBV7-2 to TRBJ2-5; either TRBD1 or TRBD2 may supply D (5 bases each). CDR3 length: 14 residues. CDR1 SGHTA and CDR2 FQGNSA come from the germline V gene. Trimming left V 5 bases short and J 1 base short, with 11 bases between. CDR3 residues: CASSIRDGQETQYF. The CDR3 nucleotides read TGTGCCAGCAGCATCCGGGACGGCCAAGAGACCCAGTACTTC.

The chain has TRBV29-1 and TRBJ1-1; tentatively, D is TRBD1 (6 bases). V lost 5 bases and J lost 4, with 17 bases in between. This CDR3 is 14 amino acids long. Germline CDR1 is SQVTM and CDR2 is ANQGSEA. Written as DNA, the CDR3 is TGCAGCGTTTATCCCCCACAGGGAGGCACTGAAGCTTTCTTT. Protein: CSVYPPQGGTEAFF.

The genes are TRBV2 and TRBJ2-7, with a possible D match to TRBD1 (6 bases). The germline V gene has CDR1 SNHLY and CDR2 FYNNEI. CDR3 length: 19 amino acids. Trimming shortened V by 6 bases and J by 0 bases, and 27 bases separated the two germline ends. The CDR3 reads CASSGNLNTGSRSSYEQYF. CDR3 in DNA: TGTGCCAGCAGCGGGAATCTTAACACAGGGTCGAGGAGCTCCTACGAGCAGTACTTC.

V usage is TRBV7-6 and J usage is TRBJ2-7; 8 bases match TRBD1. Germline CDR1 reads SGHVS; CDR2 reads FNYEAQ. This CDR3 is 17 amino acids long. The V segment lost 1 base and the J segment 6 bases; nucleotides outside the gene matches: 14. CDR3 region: CASSLVHPVTGDFEQYF. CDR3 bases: TGTGCCAGCAGCTTAGTACATCCGGTGACAGGGGACTTCGAGCAGTACTTC.

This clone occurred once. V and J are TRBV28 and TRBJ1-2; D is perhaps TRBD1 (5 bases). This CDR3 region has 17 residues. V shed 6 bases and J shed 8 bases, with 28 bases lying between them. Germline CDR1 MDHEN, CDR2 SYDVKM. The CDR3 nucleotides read TGTGCCAGCAGCCTGGCGGAAGGGACGGCCCTACGAAGAGGCTACACCTTC. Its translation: CASSLAEGTALRRGYTF.

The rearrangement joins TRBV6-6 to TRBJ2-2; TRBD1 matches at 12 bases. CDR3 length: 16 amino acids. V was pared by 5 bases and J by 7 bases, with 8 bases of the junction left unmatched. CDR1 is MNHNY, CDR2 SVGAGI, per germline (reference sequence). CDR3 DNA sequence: TGTGCCAGCAGTCCCCGGGACAGGGGGCTTGGCGGGGAGCTGTTTTTT. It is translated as CASSPRDRGLGGELFF.

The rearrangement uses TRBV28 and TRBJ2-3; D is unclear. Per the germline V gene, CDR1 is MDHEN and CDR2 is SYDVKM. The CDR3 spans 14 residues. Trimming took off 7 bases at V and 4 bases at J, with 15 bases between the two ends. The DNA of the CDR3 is TGTGCCAGCACTGGATCTCGCCGTTCAGATACGCAGTATTTT. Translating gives CASTGSRRSDTQYF.

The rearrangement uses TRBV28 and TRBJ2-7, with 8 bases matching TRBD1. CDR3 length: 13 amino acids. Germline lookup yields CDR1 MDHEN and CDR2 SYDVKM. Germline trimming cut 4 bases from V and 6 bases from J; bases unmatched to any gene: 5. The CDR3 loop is CASSWAGGIEQYF. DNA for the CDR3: TGTGCCAGCAGTTGGGCAGGGGGCATCGAGCAGTACTTC.

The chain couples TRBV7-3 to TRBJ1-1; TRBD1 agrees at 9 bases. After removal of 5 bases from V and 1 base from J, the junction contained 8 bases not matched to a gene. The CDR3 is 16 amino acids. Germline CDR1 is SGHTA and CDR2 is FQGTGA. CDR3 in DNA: TGTGCCAGCAGCGCCTCACAGGGGGCGCCGAACACTGAAGCTTTCTTT. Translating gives CASSASQGAPNTEAFF.